The 4 T cell receptor beta chains below were found in one sample sequenced in a study of vaccination effects on CD4 cells after COVID-19. For these TCRs, the target antigens are not known. Pools of viral peptides were used by the ViraFEST assay to expand antigen-specific CD4+ T cells ahead of sequencing. A roughly 10-day culture period preceded the isolation of CD4+ T cells. PCR showed that the person got SARS-CoV-2 infection at some point between March and December 2020. Repertoires were generated with immunoSEQ multiplex PCR, while TCRdb's copy carries only in-frame clones and drops some. The sample has 63,000 or so clones, more than 65% seen once. The specimen was CD4+ T cells from PBMCs cultured with HIV peptides, collected before COVID-19 vaccination. Specified subset: HIV-1 Nef peptide pool negative control/reference culture. The origin of the receptors is a human donor who had a prior SARS-CoV-2 infection.

V gene TRBV2 combines with J gene TRBJ2-7; D is undetermined. This CDR3 comprises 12 residues. V lost 6 bases and J 2 bases, leaving 8 bases between the germline ends. Germline CDR1 and CDR2: SNHLY and FYNNEI. The CDR3 loop is CASSPWAYEQYF. DNA of the CDR3: TGTGCCAGCAGCCCGTGGGCCTACGAGCAGTACTTC.

This clone has more than one count but fewer than ten. The rearrangement joins TRBV21-1 to TRBJ1-6; TRBD1, the table's D call, lacks a check against the DNA. TRBV21-1 is an annotated pseudogene. CDR3 length: 16 amino acids. The CDR3 region is CASSKGAGQEDSPLHF. CDR3 DNA sequence: TGTGCCAGCAGCAAAGGTGCCGGACAGGAGGATTCACCCCTCCACTTT.

The gene calls are TRBV19 and TRBJ2-6, with D unresolved. There are 12 residues in the CDR3. Trimming removed 8 bases from V and 4 bases from J, with 6 bases in between. Looked up from germline, CDR1 is LNHDA and CDR2 is SQIVND (reference sequence). CDR3 residues: CASSPGANVLTF. The CDR3 bases are TGTGCCAGTTCCCCGGGGGCCAACGTCCTGACTTTC.

The chain recombines TRBV15 with TRBJ2-5; TRBD2 is a possible D gene (6 bases). Germline V lookup: CDR1 LNHNV, CDR2 YYDKDF (reference sequence). V lost 6 bases and J lost 1, with 9 bases in between. The CDR3 consists of 13 residues. The chain's CDR3 is CATSPGLQETQYF. As DNA, the CDR3 is TGTGCCACCAGTCCGGGACTCCAAGAGACCCAGTACTTC.